These T cell receptor beta chains were read from a single sample in a study of CD8 T cells in Susac syndrome. MiXCR, run by TCRdb on the immunoSEQ multiplex PCR reads, gives a single entry per CDR3 protein. Of 150,000 to 200,000 distinct CDR3 sequences in the sample, just under 95% were seen once. The sample was CD4+ T cells from PBMCs. These TCRs come from a human donor in good health. Each CDR3 is given with its conserved first and last residue. A D gene is named only where the DNA matches it firmly.

V gene: TRBV5-1
J gene: TRBJ1-2
D gene: TRBD1
CDR3 protein: CASSLRDSYGYTF
CDR3 DNA: TGCGCCAGCAGCCTAAGGGACAGCTATGGCTACACCTTC

V gene: TRBV4-1
J gene: TRBJ2-7
D gene: NA
CDR3 protein: CASSQDEQGWEQYF
CDR3 DNA: TGCGCCAGCAGCCAAGATGAACAGGGTTGGGAGCAGTACTTC

V gene: TRBV28
J gene: TRBJ1-6
D gene: NA
CDR3 protein: CASSRPREDGSPLHF
CDR3 DNA: TGTGCCAGCAGTCGCCCTAGGGAGGACGGTTCACCCCTCCACTTT

V gene: TRBV27
J gene: TRBJ2-3
D gene: TRBD1
CDR3 protein: CASSFGQASTDTQYF
CDR3 DNA: TGTGCCAGCAGTTTCGGACAGGCGAGCACAGATACGCAGTATTTT

V gene: TRBV7-2
J gene: TRBJ2-7
D gene: NA
CDR3 protein: CASSLAQRDYEQYF
CDR3 DNA: TGTGCCAGCAGCTTAGCACAGAGAGACTACGAGCAGTACTTC

V gene: TRBV7-6
J gene: TRBJ1-3
D gene: NA
CDR3 protein: CASSLQGFGNTIYF
CDR3 DNA: TGTGCCAGCAGCCTACAGGGTTTTGGAAACACCATATATTTT

V gene: TRBV29-1
J gene: TRBJ2-2
D gene: NA
CDR3 protein: CSAGTGIDTGELFF
CDR3 DNA: TGCAGTGCGGGTACGGGGATCGACACCGGGGAGCTGTTTTTT

V gene: TRBV20-1
J gene: TRBJ2-1
D gene: NA
CDR3 protein: CSASDPGTSGNEQFF
CDR3 DNA: TGCAGTGCTAGTGACCCCGGGACGTCGGGGAATGAGCAGTTCTTC

V gene: TRBV20-1
J gene: TRBJ1-5
D gene: NA
CDR3 protein: CSARLNTGNQPQHF
CDR3 DNA: TGCAGTGCTCGACTGAACACCGGCAATCAGCCCCAGCATTTT

V gene: TRBV12-3/TRBV12-4
J gene: TRBJ1-6
D gene: NA
CDR3 protein: CASSQYGGENSPLHF
CDR3 DNA: TGTGCCAGCAGCCAGTATGGGGGGGAGAATTCACCCCTCCACTTT

V gene: TRBV7-2
J gene: TRBJ1-6
D gene: NA
CDR3 protein: CASSPQQGDNSPLHF
CDR3 DNA: TGTGCCAGCAGCCCCCAACAGGGAGATAATTCACCCCTCCACTTT

V gene: TRBV20-1
J gene: TRBJ2-3
D gene: NA
CDR3 protein: CSARGHSTDTQYF
CDR3 DNA: TGCAGTGCTAGGGGACATAGCACAGATACGCAGTATTTT

V gene: TRBV30
J gene: TRBJ2-3
D gene: TRBD2
CDR3 protein: CAWSYGGISTDTQYF
CDR3 DNA: TGTGCCTGGAGCTACGGGGGGATTAGCACAGATACGCAGTATTTT

V gene: TRBV29-1
J gene: TRBJ2-2
D gene: NA
CDR3 protein: CSVTKWNGELFF
CDR3 DNA: TGCAGCGTAACGAAGTGGAACGGGGAGCTGTTTTTT

V gene: TRBV4-2
J gene: TRBJ1-2
D gene: NA
CDR3 protein: CASSSSGYGYTF
CDR3 DNA: TGTGCCAGCAGCAGCTCGGGCTATGGCTACACCTTC

V gene: TRBV5-4
J gene: TRBJ2-1
D gene: NA
CDR3 protein: CASSSEYNEQFF
CDR3 DNA: TGTGCCAGCAGCTCGGAGTACAATGAGCAGTTCTTC

V gene: TRBV5-6
J gene: TRBJ1-1
D gene: TRBD1
CDR3 protein: CASSWDRGRGTEAFF
CDR3 DNA: TGTGCCAGCAGCTGGGACAGGGGGCGTGGGACTGAAGCTTTCTTT

V gene: TRBV7-2
J gene: TRBJ2-3
D gene: NA
CDR3 protein: CASSLMGGTDTQYF
CDR3 DNA: TGTGCCAGCAGCTTAATGGGAGGCACAGATACGCAGTATTTT

V gene: TRBV7-9
J gene: TRBJ2-7
D gene: TRBD1
CDR3 protein: CAPSGQGTYEQYF
CDR3 DNA: TGTGCCCCATCGGGACAGGGGACCTACGAGCAGTACTTC

V gene: TRBV25-1
J gene: TRBJ1-1
D gene: TRBD1
CDR3 protein: CASSDRGIEAFF
CDR3 DNA: TGTGCCAGCAGCGACAGGGGTATTGAAGCTTTCTTT

V gene: TRBV5-1
J gene: TRBJ2-5
D gene: TRBD2
CDR3 protein: CASSFLAGDQETQYF
CDR3 DNA: TGCGCCAGCAGCTTTCTAGCGGGGGACCAAGAGACCCAGTACTTC

V gene: TRBV15
J gene: TRBJ1-2
D gene: NA
CDR3 protein: CATSAGNYGYTF
CDR3 DNA: TGTGCCACCAGCGCAGGAAACTATGGCTACACCTTC

V gene: TRBV20-1
J gene: TRBJ1-4
D gene: TRBD1
CDR3 protein: CSAWDRDGFNEKLFF
CDR3 DNA: TGCAGTGCTTGGGACAGGGACGGATTTAATGAAAAACTGTTTTTT

V gene: TRBV2
J gene: TRBJ2-5
D gene: NA
CDR3 protein: CASMGDVPAQYF
CDR3 DNA: TGTGCCAGCATGGGGGACGTCCCGGCCCAGTACTTC